This paragraph reports one TCR beta chain. Its specificity is unknown. This CDR3 comprises 12 residues. Germline CDR1 and CDR2: SGHAT and FQDESV (reference sequence). Trimming left V 5 bases short and J 5 bases short, with 8 bases between. The data are from a study of T cell repertoires in cytomegalovirus infection. Study results and caveats: Dominating the ex vivo response were TCR beta clonotypes that were CMV-specific and HLA-C-restricted.

A single record per CDR3 protein comes from TCRdb applying MiXCR to the reads. The table lists more than 650,000 distinct CDR3 sequences, less than 40% of them singletons. The V and J genes are TRBV11-1 and TRBJ2-3; weak D call: TRBD2 (5 bases). Specimen: PBMCs. This clonotype originated in a human donor in good health (CMV status not recorded). Some clones in this sample may be carry-over from other donors' samples. The CDR3 DNA follows: TGTGCCAGCAGCCATCGGGGAGATACGCAGTATTTT. Translating gives CASSHRGDTQYF.